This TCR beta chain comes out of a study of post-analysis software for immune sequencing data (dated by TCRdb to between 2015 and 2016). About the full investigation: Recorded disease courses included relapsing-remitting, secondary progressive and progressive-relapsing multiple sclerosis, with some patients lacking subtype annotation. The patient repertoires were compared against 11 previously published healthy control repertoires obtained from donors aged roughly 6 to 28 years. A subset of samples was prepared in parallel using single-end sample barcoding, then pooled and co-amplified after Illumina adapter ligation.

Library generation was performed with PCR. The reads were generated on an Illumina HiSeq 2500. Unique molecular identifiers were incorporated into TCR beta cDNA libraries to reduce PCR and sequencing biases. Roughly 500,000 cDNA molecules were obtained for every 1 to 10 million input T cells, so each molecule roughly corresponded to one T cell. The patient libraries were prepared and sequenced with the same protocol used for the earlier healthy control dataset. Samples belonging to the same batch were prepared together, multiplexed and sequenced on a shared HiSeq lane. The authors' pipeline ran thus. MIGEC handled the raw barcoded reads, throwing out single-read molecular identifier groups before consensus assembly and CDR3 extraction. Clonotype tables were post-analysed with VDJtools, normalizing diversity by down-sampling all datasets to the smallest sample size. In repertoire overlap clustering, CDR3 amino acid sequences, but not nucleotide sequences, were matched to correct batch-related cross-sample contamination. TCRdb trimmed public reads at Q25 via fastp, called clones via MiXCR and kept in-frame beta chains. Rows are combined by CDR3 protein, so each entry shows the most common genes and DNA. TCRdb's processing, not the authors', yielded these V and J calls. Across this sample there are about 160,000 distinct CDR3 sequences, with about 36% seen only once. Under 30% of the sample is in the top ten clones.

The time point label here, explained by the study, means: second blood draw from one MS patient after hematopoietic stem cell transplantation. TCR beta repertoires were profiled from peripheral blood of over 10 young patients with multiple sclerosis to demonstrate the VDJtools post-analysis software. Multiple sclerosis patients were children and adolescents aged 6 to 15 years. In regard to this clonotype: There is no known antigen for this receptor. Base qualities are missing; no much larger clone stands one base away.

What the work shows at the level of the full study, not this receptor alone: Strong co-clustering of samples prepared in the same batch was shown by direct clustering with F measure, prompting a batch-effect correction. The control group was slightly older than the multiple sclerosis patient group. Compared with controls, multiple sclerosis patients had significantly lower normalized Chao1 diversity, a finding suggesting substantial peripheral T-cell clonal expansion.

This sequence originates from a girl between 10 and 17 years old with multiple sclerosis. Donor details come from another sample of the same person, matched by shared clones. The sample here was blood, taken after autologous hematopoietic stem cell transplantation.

Read as DNA, the sequence is TGTGCCAGCAGCTTAACGTCGGGGCGGGAGGGCACGGAGACCCAGTACTTC. Its protein product is CASSLTSGREGTETQYF. The receptor chain draws on TRBV7-3 and TRBJ2-7, with 9 junctional bases fitting TRBD2. The J call may be in error: the DNA end matches TRBJ2-5 better. Counted from cysteine to phenylalanine, this CDR3 has 17 amino acids. Of all the DNA, just the CDR3 is kept, 51 bases in frame from base 1. The germline V gene gives CDR1 as SGHTA and CDR2 as FQGTGA.